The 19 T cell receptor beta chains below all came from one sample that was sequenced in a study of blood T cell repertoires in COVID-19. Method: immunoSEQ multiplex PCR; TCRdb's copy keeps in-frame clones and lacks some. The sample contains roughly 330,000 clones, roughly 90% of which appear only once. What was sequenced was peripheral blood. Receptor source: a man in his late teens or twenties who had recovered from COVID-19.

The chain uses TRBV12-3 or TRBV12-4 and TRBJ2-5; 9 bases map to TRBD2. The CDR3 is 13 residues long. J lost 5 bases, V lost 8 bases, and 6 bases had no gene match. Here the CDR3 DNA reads TGTGCCAGCGGGGGACTAGCCGGGGAGACCCAGTACTTC. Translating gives CASGGLAGETQYF.

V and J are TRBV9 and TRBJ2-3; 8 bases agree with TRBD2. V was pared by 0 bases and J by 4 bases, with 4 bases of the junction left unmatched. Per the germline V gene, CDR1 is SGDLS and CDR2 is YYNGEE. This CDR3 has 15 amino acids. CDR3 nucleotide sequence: TGTGCCAGCAGCGTAGTTGCGGGAGGCCCAGATACGCAGTATTTT. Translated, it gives CASSVVAGGPDTQYF.

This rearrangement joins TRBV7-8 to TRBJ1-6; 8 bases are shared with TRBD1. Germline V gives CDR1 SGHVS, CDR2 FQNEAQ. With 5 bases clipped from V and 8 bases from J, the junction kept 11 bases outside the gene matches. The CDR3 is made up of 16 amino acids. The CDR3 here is CASSPLSQGAYSPLHF. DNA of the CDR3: TGTGCCAGCAGCCCACTAAGTCAGGGGGCTTATTCACCCCTCCACTTT.

The CDR3 loop reads CASGLATDMNTEAFF. CDR3 nucleotides: TGTGCTAGTGGTTTGGCGACCGACATGAACACTGAAGCTTTCTTT. The chain carries TRBV12-5 and TRBJ1-1; no clear D gene. Trimming took 1 base from V and 0 from J, leaving 9 bases between them. The CDR3 consists of 15 residues. CDR1 is LGHNT, CDR2 FRNRAP, per germline.

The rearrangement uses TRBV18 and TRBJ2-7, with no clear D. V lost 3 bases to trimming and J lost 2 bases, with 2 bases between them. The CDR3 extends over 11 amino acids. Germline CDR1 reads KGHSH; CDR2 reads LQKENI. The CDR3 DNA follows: TGTGCCAGCTCACCCGCCTACGAGCAGTACTTC. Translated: CASSPAYEQYF.

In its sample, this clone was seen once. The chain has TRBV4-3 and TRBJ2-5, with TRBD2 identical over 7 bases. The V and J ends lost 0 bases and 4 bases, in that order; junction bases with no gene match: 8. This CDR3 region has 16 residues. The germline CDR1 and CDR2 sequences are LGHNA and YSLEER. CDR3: CASSQDTSGGGETQYF. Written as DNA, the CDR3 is TGCGCCAGCAGCCAAGATACTTCGGGAGGAGGAGAGACCCAGTACTTC.

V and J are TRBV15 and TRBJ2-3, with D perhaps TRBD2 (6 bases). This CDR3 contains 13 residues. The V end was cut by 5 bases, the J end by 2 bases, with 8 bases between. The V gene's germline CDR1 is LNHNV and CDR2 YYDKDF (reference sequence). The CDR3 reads CATSRELTDTQYF. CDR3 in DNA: TGTGCCACCAGCCGGGAGCTCACAGATACGCAGTATTTT.

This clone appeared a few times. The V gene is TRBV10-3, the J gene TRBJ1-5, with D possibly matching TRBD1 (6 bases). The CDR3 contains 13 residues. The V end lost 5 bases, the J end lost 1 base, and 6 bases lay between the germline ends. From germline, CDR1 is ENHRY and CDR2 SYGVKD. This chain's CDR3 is CAISTGSNQPQHF. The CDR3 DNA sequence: TGTGCCATCAGTACAGGGAGCAATCAGCCCCAGCATTTT.

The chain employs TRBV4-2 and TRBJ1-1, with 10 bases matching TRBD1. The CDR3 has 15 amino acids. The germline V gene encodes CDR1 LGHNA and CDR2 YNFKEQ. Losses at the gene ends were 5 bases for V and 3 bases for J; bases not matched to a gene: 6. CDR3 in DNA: TGTGCCAGCAGCTTCGGGGACAGGGGAGACACTGAAGCTTTCTTT. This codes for CASSFGDRGDTEAFF.

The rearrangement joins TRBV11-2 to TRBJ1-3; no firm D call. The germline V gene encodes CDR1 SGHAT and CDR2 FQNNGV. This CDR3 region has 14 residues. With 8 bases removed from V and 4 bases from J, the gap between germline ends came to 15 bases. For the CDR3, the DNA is TGTGCCAGCCGTATAGCGGTGGGGGGAAACACCATATATTTT. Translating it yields CASRIAVGGNTIYF.

The CDR3 region has the DNA TGTGCCAGCAGTCCCACAGGGAGGGGGGGCTACACCTTC. This gives the protein CASSPTGRGGYTF. V gene TRBV3-1 (or the pseudogene TRBV3-2) combines with J gene TRBJ1-2; tentatively, D is TRBD1 (6 bases). CDR1 LGHDT and CDR2 YNNKEL come from the germline V gene (reference sequence). CDR3 length equals 13 residues. Trimming cost V 6 bases and J 8 bases, with 16 bases left between them.

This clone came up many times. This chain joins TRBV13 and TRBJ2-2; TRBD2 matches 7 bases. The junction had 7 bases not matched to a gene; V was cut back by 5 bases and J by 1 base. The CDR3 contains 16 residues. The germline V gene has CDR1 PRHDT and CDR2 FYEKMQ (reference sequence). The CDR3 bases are TGTGCCAGCAGCCCCCGGGCTAGCGGGAACACCGGGGAGCTGTTTTTT. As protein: CASSPRASGNTGELFF. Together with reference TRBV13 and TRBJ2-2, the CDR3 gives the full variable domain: AAGVIQSPRHLIKEKRETATLKCYPIPRHDTVYWYQQGPGQDPQFLISFYEKMQSDKGSIPDRFSAQQFSDYHSELNMSSLELGDSALYFCASSPRASGNTGELFFGEGSRLTVL.

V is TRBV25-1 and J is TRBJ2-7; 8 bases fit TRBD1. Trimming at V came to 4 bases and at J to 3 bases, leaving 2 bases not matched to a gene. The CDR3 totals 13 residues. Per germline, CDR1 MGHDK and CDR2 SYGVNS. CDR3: CASSAGTGYEQYF. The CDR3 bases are TGTGCCAGCAGTGCGGGGACAGGCTACGAGCAGTACTTC.

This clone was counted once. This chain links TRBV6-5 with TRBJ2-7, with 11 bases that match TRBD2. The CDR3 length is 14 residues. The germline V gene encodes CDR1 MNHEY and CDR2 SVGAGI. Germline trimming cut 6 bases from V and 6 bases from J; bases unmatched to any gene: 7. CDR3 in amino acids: CASRSSGRNGEQYF. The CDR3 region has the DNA TGTGCCAGCAGGTCTAGCGGGAGGAACGGCGAGCAGTACTTC.

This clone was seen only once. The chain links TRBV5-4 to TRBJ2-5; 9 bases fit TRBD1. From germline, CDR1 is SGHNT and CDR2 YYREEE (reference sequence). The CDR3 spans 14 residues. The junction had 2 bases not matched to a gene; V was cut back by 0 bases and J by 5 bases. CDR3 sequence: CASSLDRGQETQYF. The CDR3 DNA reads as TGTGCCAGCAGCTTGGACAGGGGGCAGGAGACCCAGTACTTC.

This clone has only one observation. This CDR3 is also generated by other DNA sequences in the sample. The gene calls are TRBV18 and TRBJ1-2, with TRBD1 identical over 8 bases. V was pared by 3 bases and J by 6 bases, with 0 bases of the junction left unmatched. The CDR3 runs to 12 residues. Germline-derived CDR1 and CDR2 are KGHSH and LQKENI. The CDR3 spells CASSPTGDGYTF. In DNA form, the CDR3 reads TGTGCCAGCTCACCGACAGGGGATGGCTACACCTTC.

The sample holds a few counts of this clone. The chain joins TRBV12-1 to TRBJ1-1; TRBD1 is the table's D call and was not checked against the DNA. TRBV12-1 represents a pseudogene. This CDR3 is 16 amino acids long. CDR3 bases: TGTGCCAGCAGCTTAAACAAAAGTGGTATGAACACTGAAGCTTTCTTT. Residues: CASSLNKSGMNTEAFF.

CDR3 residues: CASSLGQGITYEQYF. The CDR3, as DNA: TGCGCCAGCAGCCTCGGACAGGGGATCACCTACGAGCAGTACTTC. The chain uses TRBV5-1 and TRBJ2-7, with 9 bases that match TRBD1. The J segment lost 2 bases and the V segment lost 4 bases, leaving 7 bases of the junction unmatched. Looked up from germline, CDR1 is SGHRS and CDR2 is YFSETQ. The CDR3 is 15 amino acids.

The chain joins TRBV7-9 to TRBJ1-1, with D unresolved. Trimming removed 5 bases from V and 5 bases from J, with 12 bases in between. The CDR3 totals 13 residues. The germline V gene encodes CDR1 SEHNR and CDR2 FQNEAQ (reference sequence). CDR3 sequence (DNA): TGTGCCAGCAGCCCAGCCCAGGTGACTGAAGCTTTCTTT. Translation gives CASSPAQVTEAFF.